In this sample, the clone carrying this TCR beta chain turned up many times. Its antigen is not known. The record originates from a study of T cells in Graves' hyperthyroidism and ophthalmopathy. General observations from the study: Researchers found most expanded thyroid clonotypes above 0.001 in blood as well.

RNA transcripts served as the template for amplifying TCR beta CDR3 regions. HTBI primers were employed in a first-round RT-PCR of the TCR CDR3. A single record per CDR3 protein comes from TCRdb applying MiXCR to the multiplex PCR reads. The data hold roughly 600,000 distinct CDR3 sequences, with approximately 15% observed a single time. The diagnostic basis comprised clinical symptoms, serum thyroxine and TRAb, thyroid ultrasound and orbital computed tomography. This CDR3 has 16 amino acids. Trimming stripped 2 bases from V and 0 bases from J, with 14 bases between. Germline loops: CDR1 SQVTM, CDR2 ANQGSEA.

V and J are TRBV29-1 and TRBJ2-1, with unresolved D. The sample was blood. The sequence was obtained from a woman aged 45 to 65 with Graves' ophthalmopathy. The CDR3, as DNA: TGCAGCGTTGAAATGGGCCAACTGATCTCCTACAATGAGCAGTTCTTC. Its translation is CSVEMGQLISYNEQFF.